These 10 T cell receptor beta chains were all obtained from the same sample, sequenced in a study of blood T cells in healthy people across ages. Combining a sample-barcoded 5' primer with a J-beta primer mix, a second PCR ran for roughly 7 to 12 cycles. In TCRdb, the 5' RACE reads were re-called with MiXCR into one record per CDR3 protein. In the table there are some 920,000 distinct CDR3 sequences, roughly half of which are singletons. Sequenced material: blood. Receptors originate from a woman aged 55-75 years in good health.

In DNA form, the CDR3 reads TGTGCCAGCAACATACAGGGAGAAAATCAGCCCCAGCATTTT. Protein sequence: CASNIQGENQPQHF. The chain combines TRBV7-8 with TRBJ1-5, with a weak D call TRBD1 (6 bases). Germline loops: CDR1 SGHVS, CDR2 FQNEAQ. The V gene lost 7 bases and the J gene lost 4 bases, with 14 bases spanning the gap. The CDR3 covers 14 residues.

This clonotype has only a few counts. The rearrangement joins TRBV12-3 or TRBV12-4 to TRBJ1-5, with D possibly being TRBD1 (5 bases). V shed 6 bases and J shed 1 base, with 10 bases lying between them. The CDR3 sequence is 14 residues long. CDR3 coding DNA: TGTGCCAGCAGCCAGGGCGGAAGCAATCAGCCCCAGCATTTT. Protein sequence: CASSQGGSNQPQHF.

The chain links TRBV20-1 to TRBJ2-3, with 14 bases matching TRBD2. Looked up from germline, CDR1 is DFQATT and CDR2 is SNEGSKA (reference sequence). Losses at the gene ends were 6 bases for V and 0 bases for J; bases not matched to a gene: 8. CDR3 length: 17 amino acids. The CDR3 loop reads CSAQGLAGELSTDTQYF. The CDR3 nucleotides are TGCAGTGCCCAGGGACTAGCGGGAGAATTGAGCACAGATACGCAGTATTTT.

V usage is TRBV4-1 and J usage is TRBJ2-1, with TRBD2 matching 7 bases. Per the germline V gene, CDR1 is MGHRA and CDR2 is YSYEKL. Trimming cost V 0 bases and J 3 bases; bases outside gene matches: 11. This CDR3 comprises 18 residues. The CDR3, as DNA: TGCGCCAGCAGCCAAGAAGGTGGCACTAGCGCGTTCTACAATGAGCAGTTCTTC. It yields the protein CASSQEGGTSAFYNEQFF.

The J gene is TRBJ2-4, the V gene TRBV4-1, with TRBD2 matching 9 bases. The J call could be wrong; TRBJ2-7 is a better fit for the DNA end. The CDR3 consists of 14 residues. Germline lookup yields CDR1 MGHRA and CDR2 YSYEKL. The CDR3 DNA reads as TGCGCCAGCAGACCAGCGGGAGGATCATACGAGCAGTACTTC. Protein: CASRPAGGSYEQYF.

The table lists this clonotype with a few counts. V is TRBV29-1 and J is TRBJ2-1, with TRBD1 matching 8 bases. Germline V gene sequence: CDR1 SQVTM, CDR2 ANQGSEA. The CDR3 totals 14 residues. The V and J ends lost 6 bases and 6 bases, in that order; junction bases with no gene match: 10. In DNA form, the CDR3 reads TGCAGCGTAGAGGACAGGGTCTGGGCCAATGAGCAGTTCTTC. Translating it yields CSVEDRVWANEQFF.

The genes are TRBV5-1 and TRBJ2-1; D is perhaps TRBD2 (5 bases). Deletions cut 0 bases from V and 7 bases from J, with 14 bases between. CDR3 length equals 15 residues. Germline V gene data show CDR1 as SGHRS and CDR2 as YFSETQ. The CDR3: CASSLGQDLGNEQFF. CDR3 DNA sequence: TGCGCCAGCAGCTTGGGGCAGGACTTGGGGAATGAGCAGTTCTTC.

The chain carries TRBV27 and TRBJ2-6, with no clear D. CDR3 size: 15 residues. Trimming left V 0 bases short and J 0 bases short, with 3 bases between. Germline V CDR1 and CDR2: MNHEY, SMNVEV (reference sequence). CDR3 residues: CASSLSPSGANVLTF. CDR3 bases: TGTGCCAGCAGTTTATCCCCCTCTGGGGCCAACGTCCTGACTTTC.

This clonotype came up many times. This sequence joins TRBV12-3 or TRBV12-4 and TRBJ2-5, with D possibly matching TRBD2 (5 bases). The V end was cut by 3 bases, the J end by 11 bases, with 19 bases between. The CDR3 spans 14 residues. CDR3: CASSFTDPIKRQYF. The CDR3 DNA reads TGTGCCAGCAGTTTTACAGACCCCATTAAGCGGCAGTACTTC.

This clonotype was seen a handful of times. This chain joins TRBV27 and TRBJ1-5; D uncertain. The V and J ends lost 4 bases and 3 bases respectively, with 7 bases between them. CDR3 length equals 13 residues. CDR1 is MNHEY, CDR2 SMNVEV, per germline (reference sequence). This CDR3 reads CASSSYPNQPQHF. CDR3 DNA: TGTGCCAGCAGTTCCTATCCCAATCAGCCCCAGCATTTT.